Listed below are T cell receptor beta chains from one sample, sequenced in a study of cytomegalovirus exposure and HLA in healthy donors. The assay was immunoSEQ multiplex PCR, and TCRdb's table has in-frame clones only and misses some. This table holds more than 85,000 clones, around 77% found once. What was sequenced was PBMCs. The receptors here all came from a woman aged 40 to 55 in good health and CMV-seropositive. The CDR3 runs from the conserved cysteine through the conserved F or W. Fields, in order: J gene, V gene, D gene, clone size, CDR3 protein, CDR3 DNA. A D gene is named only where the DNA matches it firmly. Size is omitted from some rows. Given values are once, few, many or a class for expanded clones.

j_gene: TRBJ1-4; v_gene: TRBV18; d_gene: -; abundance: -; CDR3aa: CASSPWTDEKLFF; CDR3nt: TGTGCCAGCTCACCCTGGACAGATGAAAAACTGTTTTTT
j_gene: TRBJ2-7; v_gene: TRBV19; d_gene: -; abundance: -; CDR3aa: CASSELIVGLYEQYF; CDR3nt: TGTGCCAGTAGTGAACTTATTGTGGGGCTCTACGAGCAGTACTTC
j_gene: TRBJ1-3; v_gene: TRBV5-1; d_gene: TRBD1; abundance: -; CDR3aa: CANTDRGQTGNTIYF; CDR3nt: TGCGCCAACACCGACAGGGGGCAAACTGGAAACACCATATATTTT
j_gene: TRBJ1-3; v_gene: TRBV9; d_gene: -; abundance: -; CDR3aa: CASSVGGFSGNTIYF; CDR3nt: TGTGCCAGCAGCGTCGGGGGATTCTCTGGAAACACCATATATTTT
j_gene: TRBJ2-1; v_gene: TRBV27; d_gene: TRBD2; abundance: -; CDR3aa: CASSKGLAGVDEQFF; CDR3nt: TGTGCCAGCAGTAAGGGACTAGCGGGGGTGGATGAGCAGTTCTTC
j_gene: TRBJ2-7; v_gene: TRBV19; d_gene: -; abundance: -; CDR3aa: CASSIGTGTYEQYF; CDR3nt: TGTGCCAGTAGTATAGGTACAGGTACCTACGAGCAGTACTTC
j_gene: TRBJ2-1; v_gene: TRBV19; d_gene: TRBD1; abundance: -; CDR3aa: CASSIGWEDRGYNEQFF; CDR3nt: TGTGCCAGTAGTATTGGGTGGGAGGACAGGGGATACAATGAGCAGTTCTTC
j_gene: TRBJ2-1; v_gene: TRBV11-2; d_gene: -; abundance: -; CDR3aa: CASRSLSVARNSYNEQFF; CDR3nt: TGTGCCAGCAGGAGTTTATCTGTAGCGAGGAACTCCTACAATGAGCAGTTCTTC
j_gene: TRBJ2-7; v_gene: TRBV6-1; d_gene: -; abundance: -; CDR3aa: CASSEYGRGTTGYEQYF; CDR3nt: TGTGCCAGCAGTGAATATGGACGGGGAACCACGGGCTACGAGCAGTACTTC
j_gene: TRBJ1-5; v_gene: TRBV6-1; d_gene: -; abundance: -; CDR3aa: CASSPSPGAQPQHF; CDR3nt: TGTGCCAGCAGCCCCTCCCCCGGTGCCCAGCCCCAGCATTTT
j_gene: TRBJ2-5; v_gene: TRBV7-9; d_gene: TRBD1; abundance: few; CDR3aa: CASSLMTGAQETQYF; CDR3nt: TGTGCCAGCAGCTTAATGACAGGGGCCCAAGAGACCCAGTACTTC
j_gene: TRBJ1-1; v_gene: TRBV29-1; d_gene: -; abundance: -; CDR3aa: CSGSKGLLNTEAFF; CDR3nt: TGCAGCGGTTCCAAGGGGCTCTTGAACACTGAAGCTTTCTTT
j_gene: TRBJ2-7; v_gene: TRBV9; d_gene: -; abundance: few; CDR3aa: CASGKQEYEQYF; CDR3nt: TGTGCCAGCGGAAAACAGGAATACGAGCAGTACTTC
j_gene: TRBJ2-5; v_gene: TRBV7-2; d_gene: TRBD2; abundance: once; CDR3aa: CASSAQTSGGESQYF; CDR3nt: TGTGCCAGCAGCGCCCAGACGAGCGGGGGGGAGTCCCAGTACTTC
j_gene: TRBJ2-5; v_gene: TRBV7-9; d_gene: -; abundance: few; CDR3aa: CASSLSSGGAETQYF; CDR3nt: TGTGCCAGCAGCCTAAGCTCCGGTGGGGCAGAGACCCAGTACTTC
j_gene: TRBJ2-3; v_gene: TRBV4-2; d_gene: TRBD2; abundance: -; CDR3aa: CASSHAQTSGRTDTQYF; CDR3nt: TGTGCCAGCAGCCACGCTCAGACTAGCGGACGCACAGATACGCAGTATTTT
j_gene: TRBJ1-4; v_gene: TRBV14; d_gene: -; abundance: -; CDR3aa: CASSRPRQGYNEKLFF; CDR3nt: TGTGCCAGCAGCCGCCCCCGCCAGGGATATAATGAAAAACTGTTTTTT
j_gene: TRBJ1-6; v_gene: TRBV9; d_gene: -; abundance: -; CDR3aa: CASSVEEESPLHF; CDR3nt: TGTGCCAGCAGCGTAGAAGAGGAATCACCCCTCCACTTT
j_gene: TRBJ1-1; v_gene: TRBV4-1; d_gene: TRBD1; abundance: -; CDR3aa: CASSPGTGGNEAFF; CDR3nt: TGCGCCAGCAGCCCCGGGACAGGGGGTAATGAAGCTTTCTTT
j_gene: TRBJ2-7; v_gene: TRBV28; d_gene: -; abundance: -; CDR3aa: CASSPYIGSGPYEQYF; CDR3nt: TGTGCCAGCAGTCCTTATATCGGTTCAGGCCCCTACGAGCAGTACTTC
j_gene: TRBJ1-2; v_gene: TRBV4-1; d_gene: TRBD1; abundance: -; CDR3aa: CASSQEDRGLSGYTF; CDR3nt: TGCGCCAGCAGCCAAGAAGACAGGGGTCTTTCTGGCTACACCTTC
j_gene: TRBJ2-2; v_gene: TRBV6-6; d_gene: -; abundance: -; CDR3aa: CASRGGPNTGELFF; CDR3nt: TGTGCCAGTAGGGGGGGGCCGAACACCGGGGAGCTGTTTTTT
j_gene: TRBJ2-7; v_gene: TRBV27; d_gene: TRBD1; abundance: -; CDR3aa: CASSLGSWDRVSYEQYF; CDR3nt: TGTGCCAGCAGTTTAGGGTCCTGGGACAGGGTCTCCTACGAGCAGTACTTC
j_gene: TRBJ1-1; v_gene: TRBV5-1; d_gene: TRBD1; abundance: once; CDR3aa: CASSYRGMNTEAFF; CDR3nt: TGCGCCAGCAGCTACAGGGGCATGAACACTGAAGCTTTCTTT
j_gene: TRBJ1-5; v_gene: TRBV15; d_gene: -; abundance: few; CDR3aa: CATSRGVGQNQPQHF; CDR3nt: TGTGCCACCAGCAGAGGGGTAGGACAGAATCAGCCCCAGCATTTT
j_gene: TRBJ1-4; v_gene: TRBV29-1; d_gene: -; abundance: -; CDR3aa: CSVDDGQNEKLFF; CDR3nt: TGCAGCGTTGACGATGGACAGAATGAAAAACTGTTTTTT
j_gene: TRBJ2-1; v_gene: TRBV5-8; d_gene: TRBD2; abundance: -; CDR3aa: CASSLIGGTSLPNEQFF; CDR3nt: TGTGCCAGCAGCTTGATCGGAGGGACTAGCCTCCCCAATGAGCAGTTCTTC
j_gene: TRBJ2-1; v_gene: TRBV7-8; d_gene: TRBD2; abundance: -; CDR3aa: CASSSRPLAGGFGEQFF; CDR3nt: TGTGCCAGCAGCTCCAGACCCCTAGCGGGAGGGTTTGGTGAGCAGTTCTTC
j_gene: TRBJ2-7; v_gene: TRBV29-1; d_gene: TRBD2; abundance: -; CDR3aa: CSAVGGNQYF; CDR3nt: TGCAGCGCCGTGGGGGGGAACCAGTACTTC
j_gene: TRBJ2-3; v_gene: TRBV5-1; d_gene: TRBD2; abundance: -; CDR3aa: CASSSNPLAGGADTQYF; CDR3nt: TGCGCCAGCAGCTCGAACCCCCTAGCGGGAGGTGCGGATACGCAGTATTTT
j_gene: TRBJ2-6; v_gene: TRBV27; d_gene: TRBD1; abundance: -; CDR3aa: CASSPQRQGESLVAGANVLTF; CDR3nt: TGTGCCAGCAGTCCGCAGAGACAGGGTGAATCCTTGGTTGCTGGGGCCAACGTCCTGACTTTC
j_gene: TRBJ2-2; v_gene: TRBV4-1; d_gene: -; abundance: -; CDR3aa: CASSQALAATGELFF; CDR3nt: TGCGCCAGCAGCCAAGCACTAGCTGCCACCGGGGAGCTGTTTTTT
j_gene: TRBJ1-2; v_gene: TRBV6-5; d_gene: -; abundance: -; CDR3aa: CASSEEGRNYGYTF; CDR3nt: TGTGCCAGCAGTGAAGAGGGGAGGAACTATGGCTACACCTTC
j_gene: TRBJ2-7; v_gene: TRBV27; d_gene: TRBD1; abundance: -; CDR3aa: CASRPGTGIPNEQYF; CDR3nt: TGTGCCAGCAGGCCCGGGACAGGGATTCCCAACGAGCAGTACTTC
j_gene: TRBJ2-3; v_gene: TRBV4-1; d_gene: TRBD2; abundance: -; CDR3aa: CASSRDLSGVADTQYF; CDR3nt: TGCGCCAGCAGCCGAGACCTTAGCGGGGTCGCAGATACGCAGTATTTT
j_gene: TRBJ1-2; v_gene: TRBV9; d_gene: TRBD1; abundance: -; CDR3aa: CASSALRGQGKTKYGYTF; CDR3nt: TGTGCCAGCAGCGCCCTCAGGGGACAGGGCAAAACTAAGTATGGCTACACCTTC
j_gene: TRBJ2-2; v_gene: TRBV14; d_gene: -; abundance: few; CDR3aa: CASSHGGYTGELFF; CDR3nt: TGTGCCAGCAGCCACGGAGGGTACACCGGGGAGCTGTTTTTT
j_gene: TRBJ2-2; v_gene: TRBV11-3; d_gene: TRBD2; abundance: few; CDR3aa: CASSLMGGGTGELFF; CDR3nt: TGTGCCAGCAGCTTAATGGGCGGGGGCACCGGGGAGCTGTTTTTT
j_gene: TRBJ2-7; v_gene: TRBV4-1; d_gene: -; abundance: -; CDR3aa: CASSLAKRDYEQYF; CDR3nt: TGCGCCAGCAGCCTAGCTAAGAGGGACTACGAGCAGTACTTC
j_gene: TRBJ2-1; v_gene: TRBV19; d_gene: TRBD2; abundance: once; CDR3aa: CASSMLAGGWNNEQFF; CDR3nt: TGTGCCAGTAGTATGCTAGCGGGAGGATGGAACAATGAGCAGTTCTTC
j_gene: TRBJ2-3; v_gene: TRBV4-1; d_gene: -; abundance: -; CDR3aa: CASSQAWTAILNTQYF; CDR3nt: TGCGCCAGCAGCCAGGCGTGGACAGCAATTTTGAATACGCAGTATTTT
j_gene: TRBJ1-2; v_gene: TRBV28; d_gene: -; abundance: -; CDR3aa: CASSLPPRGYGYTF; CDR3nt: TGTGCCAGCAGTTTGCCTCCAAGGGGATACGGCTACACCTTC
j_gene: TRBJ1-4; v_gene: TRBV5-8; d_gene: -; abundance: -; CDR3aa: CASRRRREDNEKLFF; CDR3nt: TGTGCCAGCAGACGCCGCCGGGAAGATAATGAAAAACTGTTTTTT
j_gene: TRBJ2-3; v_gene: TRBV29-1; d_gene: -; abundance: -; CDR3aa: CSVESGPTQYF; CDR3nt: TGCAGCGTTGAGAGTGGGCCTACGCAGTATTTT
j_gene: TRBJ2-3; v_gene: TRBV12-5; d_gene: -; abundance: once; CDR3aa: CASGLGEIRTDTQYF; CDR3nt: TGTGCTAGTGGTTTGGGTGAGATCCGCACAGATACGCAGTATTTT
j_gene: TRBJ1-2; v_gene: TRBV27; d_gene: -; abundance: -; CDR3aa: CASSLRSVANGYTF; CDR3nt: TGTGCCAGCAGTTTAAGATCTGTGGCCAATGGCTACACCTTC
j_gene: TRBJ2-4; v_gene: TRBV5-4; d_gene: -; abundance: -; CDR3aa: CASSLGGVKNIQYF; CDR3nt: TGTGCCAGCAGCTTGGGGGGCGTCAAAAACATTCAGTACTTC
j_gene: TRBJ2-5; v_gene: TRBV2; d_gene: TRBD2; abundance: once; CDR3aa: CASSWGGETQYF; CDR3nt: TGTGCCAGCAGTTGGGGGGGGGAGACCCAGTACTTC
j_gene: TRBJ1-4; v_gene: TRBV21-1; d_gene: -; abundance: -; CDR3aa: CASRRDRASEKLFF; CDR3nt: TGTGCCAGCAGAAGGGACAGGGCATCGGAAAAACTGTTTTTT
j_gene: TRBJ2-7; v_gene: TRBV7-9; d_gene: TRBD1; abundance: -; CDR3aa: CASSEYDRGYEQYF; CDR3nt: TGTGCCAGCAGCGAGTATGACAGGGGCTACGAGCAGTACTTC